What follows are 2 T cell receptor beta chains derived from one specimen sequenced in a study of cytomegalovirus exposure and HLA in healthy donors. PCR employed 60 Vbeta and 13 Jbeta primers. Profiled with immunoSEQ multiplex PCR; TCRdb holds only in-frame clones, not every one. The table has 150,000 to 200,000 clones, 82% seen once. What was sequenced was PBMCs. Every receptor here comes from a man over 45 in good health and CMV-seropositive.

CDR3 residues: CASSLGLAGGYEQYF. The CDR3 DNA reads as TGTGCCAGCAGTTTAGGACTAGCGGGGGGATACGAGCAGTACTTC. V and J are TRBV6-5 and TRBJ2-7; TRBD2 agrees at 14 bases. V was clipped by 4 bases and J by 4 bases; unmatched bases: 3. In germline, CDR1 is MNHEY, CDR2 SVGAGI. CDR3 size: 15 residues.

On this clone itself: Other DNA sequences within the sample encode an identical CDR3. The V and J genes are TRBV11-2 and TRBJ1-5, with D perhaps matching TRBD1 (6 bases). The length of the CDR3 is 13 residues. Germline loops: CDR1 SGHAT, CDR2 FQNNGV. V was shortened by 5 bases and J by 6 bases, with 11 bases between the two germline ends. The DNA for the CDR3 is TGTGCCAGCAGCCTAGGGGGGGGTCAGCCCCAGCATTTT. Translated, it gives CASSLGGGQPQHF. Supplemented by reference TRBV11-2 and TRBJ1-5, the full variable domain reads EAGVAQSPRYKIIEKRQSVAFWCNPISGHATLYWYQQILGQGPKLLIQFQNNGVVDDSQLPKDRFSAERLKGVDSTLKIQPAKLEDSAVYLCASSLGGGQPQHFGDGTRLSIL.